The subject of this entry is one T cell receptor (beta chain). No antigen is known for it. In TCRdb, the reads were re-called with MiXCR into one record per CDR3 protein. The repertoire has over 300,000 distinct CDR3 sequences, 9.5% of them found once; the top ten carry approximately 4.5%. This sample was included in a study of T cell repertoires in cytomegalovirus infection. Study-wide context: TCR beta signatures that were public indicated CMV infection and matching HLA type. Study findings and constraints: Cumulative public TCR beta family frequency identified CMV carriers with the relevant HLA.

Germline V lookup: CDR1 MNHEY, CDR2 SVGEGT. The CDR3 is 13 amino acids. V shed 6 bases and J shed 4 bases, with 12 bases lying between them. The J gene is TRBJ1-2, the V gene TRBV6-2 or TRBV6-3; D perhaps matches TRBD1 (6 bases). Sample: PBMCs. The TCR comes from a human donor in good health (CMV status not recorded). Some clones in this sample may be carry-over from other donors' samples. Written as DNA, the CDR3 is TGTGCCAGCAGACCCGACAGGTCCTATGGCTACACCTTC. Translation: CASRPDRSYGYTF.